This entry is about one TCR beta chain. Its cognate antigen has yet to be identified. Base qualities are not provided; no much larger clone lies one nucleotide away. The data belong to a study of cytomegalovirus exposure and HLA in healthy donors (dated by TCRdb to about 2017). Background on the whole study: An earlier analysis of some 600 of the donors reported over 250 Gb of sequence data and 95 million to 120 million unique TCR beta sequences obtained from around 180 million T cells. Donor age, sex, ethnicity and CMV serostatus were compiled together with the repertoire data. The study was designed to test whether signatures of past pathogen exposure could be identified by cataloging public T cell receptors. Among 398 genotyped donors of the cohort, an average of roughly 240,000 unique TCR beta nucleotide sequences were sequenced per donor, roughly 18% of them non-productive. The T cell repertoires of under 700 subjects were profiled by immunosequencing and related to cytomegalovirus serostatus. A later analysis re-analyzed previously published TCR beta repertoires from approximately 700 donors and added high-resolution HLA genotyping to study TCR occurrence patterns. Rather than drawing on any new phenotypic data, the later analysis identified candidate immune exposures from TCR beta sequences and the way those sequences occurred across donors. The number of donors typed differed by locus, with 629-630 for A, B, C, DRB1 and DQB1, around 520 for DQA1, 606 for DPA1, and under 490 for DPB1. An early release covering roughly 600 HLA-typed donors comprised approximately 290 gigabases of sequencing data and 65 million to 100 million unique TCR sequences. A separate validation cohort of over a hundred different subjects was used in addition to the roughly 700-subject first cohort. Roughly five DR-DQ haplotypes were treated as single units for association and clustering because of strong linkage in the cohort. In an earlier analysis of more than 550 of the donors, high-throughput TCR beta sequencing was used to judge whether each TCR beta V gene segment behaved as functional or pseudogenic. In a later genetic analysis, genome-wide SNP genotypes for about three fifths of the 666 donors were used, and that subset was treated as a discovery cohort. High-throughput TCR immunosequencing, statistical association of individual TCRs with disease status, and machine learning were combined to predict cytomegalovirus infection status. Of the roughly 430 genotyped donors, about 84% fell in the genetic ancestry cluster associated with self-reported Caucasian donors. HLA typing covered class I and class II loci at four-digit resolution. Every discovery cohort repertoire had been produced on one sequencing platform. Overall study results and their limits: Because HLA typing was missing for some donors at each locus, association tests included only the typed subset. While some public TCRs were present in many individuals, most TCR sequences turned up only very rarely across donors. A group of highly shared sequence variants was considered likely to be a technical artifact of the sequencing pipeline. Correlated functional status among segregating V segments might be attributable to linkage disequilibrium, but an unknown experimental factor could not be ruled out. The study gave a list of 150 to 200 TCR beta chains associated with cytomegalovirus. In an earlier analysis of about 550 of the donors, most TCR beta V segments were observed in productive rearrangements about 90% or about 30% of the time, broadly matching IMGT annotations. Some IMGT-functional V segments, including TRBV6-2 and TRBV6-3, could not be told apart with the 87-base-pair reads, so those segments were excluded. A further reported finding was that TCR beta sequences accurately predicted the HLA-A and HLA-B alleles for most subjects in the first cohort. According to a later genetic analysis, donors in an Asian-associated ancestry cluster had fewer N-insertions in productive TCRs than the roughly 670-donor mean. Roughly uniform sequencing depth across donors was assumed in presence/absence analyses, although this assumption may not hold. At a false discovery rate of 0.05, a later analysis linked under 20,000 TCR beta sequences to specific HLA alleles. In a later genetic analysis, a missense DCLRE1C variant was associated with V-gene and J-gene trimming of TCR beta chains, and the association was replicated in an independent cohort. The classifier was reported to diagnose cytomegalovirus status with high specificity and sensitivity in both the original and validation cohorts. According to a later analysis, parvovirus B19, influenza, CMV and Epstein-Barr virus appeared linked to several top co-occurrence clusters. It was suggested by the authors that the approach could potentially be generalized to other disease states and immunological phenotypes. The earlier analysis of a few hundred of the donors excluded about 16 rarely observed V segments, including chromosome 9 orphons, because counts were too low. A later analysis found that TCR association rates varied across HLA loci, with DRB1 alleles showing the most associated TCRs and HLA-C alleles the fewest. CMV serostatus was the only immune exposure information available for the cohort. In a later analysis, HLA-associated TCR beta chains were found to be more clonally expanded and to have lower generation probabilities than equally common non-associated chains. In this cohort, only TCR beta chains were sequenced, and detectable features were limited by the absence of alpha or paired-chain data. When HLA alleles, especially DR and DQ, strongly co-occurred, attributing TCR associations to individual alleles was difficult. In vitro tests confirmed that a few of the cytomegalovirus-associated TCR beta chains recognize cytomegalovirus antigens. Most CMV-associated TCR beta chains appeared to be HLA-restricted in a later analysis, and the HLA associations seemed to be driven largely by CMV exposure.

The library was obtained by the immunoSEQ multiplex PCR assay. For the multiplex PCR, a mixture combining 60 forward primers for TCR Vbeta segments and 13 reverse primers for TCR Jbeta segments was used. The CDR3 region of rearranged TCR beta genes was amplified from genomic DNA by a multiplex PCR assay. Amplified TCR beta libraries were sequenced as 87-base-pair reads on the Illumina HiSeq System. The original methods were these. In a later analysis, tens of millions of unique TCR beta chains were counted across the 690 or so repertoires, and about 9.9 million of these chains were shared by at least two donors. To remove PCR and sequencing errors, raw reads were error-corrected and collapsed into unique sequences using a nearest-neighbor algorithm that merged closely related sequences. To assign V, D and J gene segments, CDR3 sequences were aligned to IMGT reference sequences. For a sequence to be retained, a match of at least six nucleotides to both a V gene segment and a J gene segment was required. Rearrangements were classified as productive when the CDR3 lacked stop codons and remained in frame with V and J, and all other rearrangements were classified as non-productive. Following IMGT convention, CDR3 was defined as the stretch from the second conserved V-encoded cysteine up to the conserved J-encoded phenylalanine. In an earlier analysis of more than 550 of the donors, sequences lacking an unambiguous match to a single V gene segment were excluded. An earlier analysis of roughly 590 of the donors called V segments functional above 56.7% productive rearrangements and segregating when the between-donor standard deviation exceeded 5%. To diagnose cytomegalovirus status from the catalog of TCR beta chain sequences, a statistical classification framework was built. V and J gene assignment, in a later analysis, came from comparing TCR nucleotide sequences with IMGT/GENE-DB human TR gene sequences. In a later analysis, CDR3 sequences and most-parsimonious VDJ recombination scenarios were assigned using the TCRdist pipeline. In a later analysis, every TCR beta chain was defined by the combination of its CDR3 amino acid sequence and its V-gene family, and reads without a unique V-gene family were dropped. In a later analysis, nearly 600 highly shared, low-generation-probability nucleotide sequences were removed to address suspected cross-contamination and a sequencing artifact. For each public chain, a later analysis derived a clonal expansion index from normalized ranks of inferred template counts within each repertoire. A later analysis computed generation probabilities with a VDJ recombination model fitted to out-of-frame rearrangements, and checked the results against IGoR. In a later analysis, TCR-TCR, TCR-HLA and TCR-CMV co-occurrence was scored with hypergeometric tests, and a repertoire-size bias correction was applied to TCR pairs. A later analysis estimated false discovery rates by permuting HLA or CMV assignments 20 times. In a later analysis, co-occurring TCRs were grouped with DBSCAN, and TCRdist sequence similarity was added when clustering was performed within HLA-allele-positive subsets. For co-occurrence clustering, repertoires with fewer than 30,000 or more than 120,000 public chains were excluded, along with a handful of repertoires with anomalous nucleotide sharing. What TCRdb holds here is the immuneACCESS table cut down to in-frame rearrangements. Part of the clones is not present; checked against another copy, under half of the missing clones reflect an unresolved V gene, and the others are unexplained. V and J calls and clone size are given by that table; D and trimming were obtained from the DNA. Recorded for this sample are roughly 45,000 clones; under 70% of them occurred a single time. Jointly, the top ten make up around 13% of the sample.

The cohort comprised some 680 healthy bone marrow donors. At the time of sampling, all cohort members were nominally healthy, though unrecorded immune exposures were likely present. The donor tested CMV seropositive and was one of the 289 seropositive cohort members. A peripheral blood sample was provided by each donor, and peripheral blood mononuclear cells were used for TCR beta sequencing. Genomic DNA was extracted from the blood cell samples with the Qiagen DNeasy Blood Extraction Kit. The junction carries 8 bases between V and J, which are trimmed by 1 base and 0 bases respectively. Including the terminal cysteine and phenylalanine, the CDR3 comprises 15 residues. Left in the record is the CDR3 DNA by itself, 45 bases read in frame from the first base. Via the germline V gene, CDR1 is SGDLS and CDR2 YYNGEE.

In this chain, TRBV9 is recombined with TRBJ2-1; no D segment can be confidently identified. Sequences were obtained from PBMCs. The sequence was obtained from a man aged 55 to 70 in good health and CMV-seropositive. The CDR3 has the sequence CASSVQVSSYNEQFF. The nucleotide sequence is given as TGTGCCAGCAGCGTACAGGTTAGCTCCTACAATGAGCAGTTCTTC.